This entry is about one T cell receptor (beta chain). Clones were read by immunoSEQ multiplex PCR, and TCRdb kept only the in-frame ones, dropping some. The table includes 95,000 to 100,000 clones, around 80% detected once. The source of the sample is a study of cytotoxic CD8 clonotypes in ibrutinib-treated CLL. Background on the study: Partial responses totalled about 24 and complete responses 2; after median roughly 71 months, roughly 14 remained remitted and about twelve progressed.

V lost 2 bases to trimming and J lost 1 base, with 15 bases between them. Germline V gene data show CDR1 as SGHRS and CDR2 as YFSETQ. The CDR3 runs to 16 residues. The receptor was isolated from a human donor with chronic lymphocytic leukemia. The rearrangement uses TRBV5-1 and TRBJ1-1; D remains unclear. The starting material was PBMCs, obtained after 12 months of ibrutinib treatment. The CDR3 region is CASSFLSGRKNTEAFF. For the CDR3, the DNA is TGCGCCAGCAGCTTCCTATCCGGACGGAAGAACACTGAAGCTTTCTTT.